The present TCR beta chain was sequenced within a study of blood T cells in healthy people across ages. For the second PCR, which ran for about 6 to 11 cycles, a sample-barcoded 5' primer and a J-beta primer mix were used. TCRdb reanalysed the 5' RACE reads using MiXCR and keeps one entry per CDR3 protein. This table has fewer than 800,000 distinct CDR3 sequences, approximately 31% appearing once. Sequencing was performed on blood. The sequence was collected from a woman of 80 years or more in good health.

The CDR3 loop is CASSGTGGYTEAFF. For the CDR3, the DNA is TGTGCCAGCAGCGGAACAGGGGGGTACACTGAAGCTTTCTTT. The genes are TRBV6-2 or TRBV6-3 and TRBJ1-1; 8 bases agree with TRBD1. From germline, CDR1 is MNHEY and CDR2 SVGEGT. The CDR3 spans 14 residues. Trimming at V came to 6 bases and at J to 3 bases, leaving 6 bases not matched to a gene.